This T cell receptor (beta chain) was documented in a study of OX40 agonist ivuxolimab in advanced cancers. Study at large: Dose-escalation cases comprised hepatocellular carcinoma, melanoma, renal cell or head and neck cancer.

Study-wide results and caveats: In the 0.1 to 3.0 mg/kg range, CD4+ and CD8+ blood T cells had expanded clonally by week 6.

Sampled blood was obtained at baseline, cycle 4 day 1, and cycle 7 day 1. Details on this clone: Its antigen is not known.

This CDR3 comprises 14 residues. The V gene lost 1 base and the J gene lost 1 base, with 5 bases spanning the gap. Germline assignment: CDR1 LNHNV and CDR2 YYDKDF (reference sequence). The protocol was immunoSEQ multiplex PCR, while the TCRdb copy is restricted to in-frame clones and leaves out a portion. The table has tens of thousands of clones, approximately 90% seen once. The V gene is TRBV15, the J gene TRBJ1-3, with unresolved D. The sample in question was CD4+ or CD8+ T cells sorted from blood, obtained in a trial of the OX40 agonist ivuxolimab. This TCR was sampled from an adult with an advanced solid tumor such as melanoma, head and neck, liver or kidney cancer. The CDR3: CATSRGESGNTIYF. The CDR3 DNA sequence: TGTGCCACCAGCAGAGGAGAATCTGGAAACACCATATATTTT.